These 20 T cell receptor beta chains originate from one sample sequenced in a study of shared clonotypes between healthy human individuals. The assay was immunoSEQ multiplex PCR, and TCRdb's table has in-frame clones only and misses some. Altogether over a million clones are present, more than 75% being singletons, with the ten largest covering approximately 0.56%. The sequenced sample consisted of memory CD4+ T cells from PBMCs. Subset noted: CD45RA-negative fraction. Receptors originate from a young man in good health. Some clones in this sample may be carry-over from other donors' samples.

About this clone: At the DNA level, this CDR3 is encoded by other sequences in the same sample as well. CDR3 in DNA: TGTGCCAGCAGTCCCGGACAGGGAAACACCATATATTTT. Amino acids: CASSPGQGNTIYF. V gene TRBV28 combines with J gene TRBJ1-3; D is perhaps TRBD1 (6 bases). V was shortened by 5 bases and J by 4 bases, with 9 bases between the two germline ends. The CDR3 contains 13 residues. From germline, CDR1 is MDHEN and CDR2 SYDVKM.

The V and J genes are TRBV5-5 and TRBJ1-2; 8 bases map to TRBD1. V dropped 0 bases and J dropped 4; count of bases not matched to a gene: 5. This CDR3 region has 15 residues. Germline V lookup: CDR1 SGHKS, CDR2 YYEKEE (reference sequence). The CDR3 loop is CASSLGTGPLYGYTF. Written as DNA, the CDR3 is TGTGCCAGCAGCTTGGGGACAGGGCCCCTCTATGGCTACACCTTC.

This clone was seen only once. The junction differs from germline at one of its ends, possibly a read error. CDR3 in amino acids: CASNEIYNRVYGYTF. The CDR3 region has the DNA TGTGCCAGCAATGAAATATACAACAGGGTCTATGGCTACACCTTC. The rearrangement links TRBV6-1 to TRBJ1-2, with a weak D call TRBD1 (6 bases). Germline V gene sequence: CDR1 MNHNS, CDR2 SASEGT. The CDR3 has 15 residues.

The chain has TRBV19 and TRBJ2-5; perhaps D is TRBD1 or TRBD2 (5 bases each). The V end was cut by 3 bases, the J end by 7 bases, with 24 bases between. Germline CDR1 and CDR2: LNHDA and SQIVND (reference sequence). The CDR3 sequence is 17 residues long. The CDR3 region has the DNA TGTGCCAGTAGTATTGTCGGCCAAACTCACCTTGGGGGGACCCAGTACTTC. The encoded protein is CASSIVGQTHLGGTQYF.

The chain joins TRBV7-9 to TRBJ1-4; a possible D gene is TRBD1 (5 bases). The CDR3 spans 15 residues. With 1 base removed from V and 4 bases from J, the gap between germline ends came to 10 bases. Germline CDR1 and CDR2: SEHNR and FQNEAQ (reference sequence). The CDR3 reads CASSLGWQGNEKLFF. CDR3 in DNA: TGTGCCAGCAGCTTAGGATGGCAGGGTAATGAAAAACTGTTTTTT.

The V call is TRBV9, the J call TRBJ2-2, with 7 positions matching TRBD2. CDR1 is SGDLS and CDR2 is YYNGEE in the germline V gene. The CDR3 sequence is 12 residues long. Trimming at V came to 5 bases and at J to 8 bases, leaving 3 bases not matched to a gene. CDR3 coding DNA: TGTGCCAGCAGGCGAGCGGGAGGGGAGCTGTTTTTT. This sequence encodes CASRRAGGELFF.

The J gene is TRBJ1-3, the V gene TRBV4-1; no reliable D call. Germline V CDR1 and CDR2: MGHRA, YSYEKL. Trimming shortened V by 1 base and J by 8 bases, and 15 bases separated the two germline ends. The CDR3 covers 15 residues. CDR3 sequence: CASSQGPLARDTIYF. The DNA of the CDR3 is TGCGCCAGCAGCCAAGGGCCTTTGGCTAGGGACACCATATATTTT.

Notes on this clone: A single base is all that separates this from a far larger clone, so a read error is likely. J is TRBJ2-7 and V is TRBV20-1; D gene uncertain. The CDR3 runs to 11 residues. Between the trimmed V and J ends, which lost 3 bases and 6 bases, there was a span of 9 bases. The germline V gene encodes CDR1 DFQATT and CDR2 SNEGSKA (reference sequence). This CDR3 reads CSASGLLEQYF. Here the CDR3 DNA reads TGCAGTGCTAGTGGGCTTCTCGAGCAGTACTTC.

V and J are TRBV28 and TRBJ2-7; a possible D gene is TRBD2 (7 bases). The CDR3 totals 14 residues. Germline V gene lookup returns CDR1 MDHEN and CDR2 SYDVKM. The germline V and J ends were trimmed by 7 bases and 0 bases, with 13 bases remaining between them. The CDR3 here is CASTGGPSSYEQYF. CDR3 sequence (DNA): TGTGCCAGCACCGGGGGGCCTAGCTCCTACGAGCAGTACTTC.

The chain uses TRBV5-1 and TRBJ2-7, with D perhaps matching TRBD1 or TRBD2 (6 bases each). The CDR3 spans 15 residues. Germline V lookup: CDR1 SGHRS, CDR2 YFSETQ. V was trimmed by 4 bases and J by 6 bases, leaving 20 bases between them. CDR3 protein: CASSQQGVGGSEQYF. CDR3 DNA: TGCGCCAGCAGCCAACAGGGTGTGGGGGGTTCCGAGCAGTACTTC.

The CDR3 DNA reads as TGCGCCAGCAGCTTGGCCCCGAGCACCGGGGAGCTGTTTTTT. Its translation: CASSLAPSTGELFF. This chain connects TRBV5-1 to TRBJ2-2; D is undetermined. CDR3 size: 14 residues. Germline CDR1 is SGHRS and CDR2 is YFSETQ. Trimming took off 0 bases at V and 4 bases at J, with 7 bases between the two ends.

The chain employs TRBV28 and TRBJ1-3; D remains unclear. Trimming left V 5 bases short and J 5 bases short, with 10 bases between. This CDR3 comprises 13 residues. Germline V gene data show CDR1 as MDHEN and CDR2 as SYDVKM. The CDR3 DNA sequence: TGTGCCAGCAGTACCGGCGGGAGAAACACCATATATTTT. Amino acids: CASSTGGRNTIYF.

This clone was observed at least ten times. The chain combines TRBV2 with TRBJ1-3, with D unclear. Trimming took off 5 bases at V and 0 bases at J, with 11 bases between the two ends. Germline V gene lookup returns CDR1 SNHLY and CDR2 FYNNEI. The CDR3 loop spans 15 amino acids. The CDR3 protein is CASSPSTTSGNTIYF. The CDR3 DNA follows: TGTGCCAGCAGTCCTAGTACCACCTCTGGAAACACCATATATTTT.

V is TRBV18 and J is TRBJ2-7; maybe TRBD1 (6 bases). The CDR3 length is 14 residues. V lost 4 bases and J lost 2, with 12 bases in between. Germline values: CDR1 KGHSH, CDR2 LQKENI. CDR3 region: CASSLGTKPYEQYF. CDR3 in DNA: TGTGCCAGCTCACTTGGGACAAAGCCCTACGAGCAGTACTTC.

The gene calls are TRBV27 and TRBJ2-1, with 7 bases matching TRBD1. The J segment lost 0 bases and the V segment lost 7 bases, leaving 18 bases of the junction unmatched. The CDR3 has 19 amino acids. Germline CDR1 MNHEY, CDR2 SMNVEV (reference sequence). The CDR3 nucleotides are TGTGCCAGCATCCCCACCGGGACAGTTGCCCTCCTCTCCTACAATGAGCAGTTCTTC. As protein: CASIPTGTVALLSYNEQFF.

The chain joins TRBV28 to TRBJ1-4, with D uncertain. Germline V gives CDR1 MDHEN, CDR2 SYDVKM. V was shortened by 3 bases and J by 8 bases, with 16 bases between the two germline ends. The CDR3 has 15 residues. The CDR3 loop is CASSFRTSNGEKLFF. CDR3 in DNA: TGTGCCAGCAGTTTCCGGACGTCGAACGGGGAAAAACTGTTTTTT.

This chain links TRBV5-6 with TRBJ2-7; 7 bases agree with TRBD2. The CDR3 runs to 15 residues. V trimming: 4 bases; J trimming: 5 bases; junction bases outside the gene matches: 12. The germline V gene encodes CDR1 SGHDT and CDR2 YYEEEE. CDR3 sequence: CASSTQPGLLHEQYF. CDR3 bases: TGTGCCAGCAGCACCCAACCGGGACTACTCCACGAGCAGTACTTC.

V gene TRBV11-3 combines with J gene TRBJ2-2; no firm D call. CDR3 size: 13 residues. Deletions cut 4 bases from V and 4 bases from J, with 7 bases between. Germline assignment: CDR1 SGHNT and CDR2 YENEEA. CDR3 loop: CASSSDGTGELFF. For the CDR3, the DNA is TGTGCCAGCAGCTCCGATGGCACCGGGGAGCTGTTTTTT. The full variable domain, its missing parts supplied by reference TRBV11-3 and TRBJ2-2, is EAGVVQSPRYKIIEKKQPVAFWCNPISGHNTLYWYLQNLGQGPELLIRYENEEAVDDSQLPKDRFSAERLKGVDSTLKIQPAELGDSAVYLCASSSDGTGELFFGEGSRLTVL.

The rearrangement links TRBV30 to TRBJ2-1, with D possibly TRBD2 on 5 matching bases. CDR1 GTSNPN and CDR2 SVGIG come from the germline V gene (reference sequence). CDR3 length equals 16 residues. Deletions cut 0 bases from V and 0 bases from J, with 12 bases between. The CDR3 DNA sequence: TGTGCCTGGAGTGTGAAAGGGAGTAGCTCCTACAATGAGCAGTTCTTC. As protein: CAWSVKGSSSYNEQFF.

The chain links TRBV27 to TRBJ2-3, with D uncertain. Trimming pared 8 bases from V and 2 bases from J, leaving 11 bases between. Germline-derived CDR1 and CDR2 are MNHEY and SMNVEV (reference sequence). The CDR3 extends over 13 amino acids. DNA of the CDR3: TGTGCCAGCGCTCTGGGAACCACAGATACGCAGTATTTT. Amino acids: CASALGTTDTQYF.